Given below is one T cell receptor (beta chain) in context. Antigen specificity is unknown. Method: immunoSEQ multiplex PCR; TCRdb's copy keeps in-frame clones and lacks some. The table includes about 38,000 clones, around four fifths detected once. This CDR3 is 14 amino acids long. V was pared by 5 bases and J by 2 bases, with 10 bases between. Germline V gene data show CDR1 as MNHEY and CDR2 as SVGAGI. The entry originates in a study of OX40 agonist ivuxolimab in advanced cancers. Turning to the study itself: Previous treatment with anti-PD-1, anti-PD-L1 or anti-CTLA-4 therapy was allowed; about 40% had received some.

The study's findings and limits: With doses of 0.1 to 3.0 mg/kg, CD4+ and CD8+ blood T cells had undergone clonal expansion by week 6.

The sequence came from an adult with an advanced solid tumor such as melanoma, head and neck, liver or kidney cancer. The sequencing here drew on CD4+ or CD8+ T cells sorted from blood, taken in a trial of the OX40 agonist ivuxolimab. This sequence joins TRBV6-5 and TRBJ1-3; D possibly corresponds to TRBD1 (6 bases). For the CDR3, the DNA is TGTGCCAGCAGTGAAAACAGGGCTGGAAACACCATATATTTT. It yields the protein CASSENRAGNTIYF.